This T cell receptor beta chain was recovered during a study of post-analysis software for immune sequencing data. Study-wide points: Same-batch preparations were strongly co-clustered by F measure. Included in a set of roughly 5 TRBV segments more frequent in patients than controls were TRBV5-6, TRBV5-1 and TRBV20-1. Those with multiple sclerosis, the patient group, showed significantly lower normalized Chao1 diversity than controls.

This CDR3 spans 15 amino acids. Germline CDR1 and CDR2: KGHSH and LQKENI. The V segment lost 3 bases and the J segment 3 bases; nucleotides outside the gene matches: 4. TCR beta cDNA libraries included unique molecular identifiers. TCRdb reprocessed the PCR reads with MiXCR, giving one entry per CDR3 protein. The table lists 650,000 to 850,000 distinct CDR3 sequences, about 50% of them singletons. On this clonotype itself: No antigen is known for it.

The source material was blood. The chain carries TRBV18 and TRBJ2-5, with TRBD1 identical over 10 bases. The TCR sequence derives from a girl aged 10 to 17 with multiple sclerosis. The CDR3 reads CASSPIGTGEETQYF. The CDR3, as DNA: TGTGCCAGCTCACCGATTGGGACAGGGGAAGAGACCCAGTACTTC.